What follows are 25 T cell receptor beta chains derived from one specimen sequenced in a study of read filtering for tumor transcriptome and immune sequencing (dated by TCRdb to 2019 to 2021). The instrument given in TCRdb is Illumina HiSeq 4000. Starting from roughly 0.4 ug RNA, TCR libraries were constructed with the Immunoverse kit using molecular barcoded adaptors that cover the alpha/delta and beta/gamma chains. Through fastp at Q25 and MiXCR, TCRdb rebuilt clones from the public reads, retaining in-frame beta chains. Merged by CDR3 protein, the rows form single entries marked with the most common genes and DNA. This sample is represented by over 20,000 distinct CDR3 sequences; approximately 15% of them were singletons. Around three fifths of the sample is taken by the ten largest. Sample: a population of CD138-negative cells sorted from bone marrow. The cell subset or site label, read with the paper, signifies: bone marrow mononuclear cells depleted of CD138+ plasma/myeloma cells by negative magnetic selection. The receptors were sampled from a donor at least 40 years old with multiple myeloma.

Many counts were recorded for this clonotype. Its ends do not fully match the called genes, so a read error is possible. The genes are TRBV29-1 and TRBJ2-1; 11 bases line up with TRBD2. This CDR3 is built from 14 residues. Germline loops: CDR1 SQVTM, CDR2 ANQGSEA. The CDR3 DNA sequence: TGCACCGTTGTAGCGGGAGGGTCTTCCAATGAGCAGTTCTTC. Protein: CTVVAGGSSNEQFF.

This clonotype has only a few counts. The DNA for the CDR3 is TGCAGCGTTGAAATGGGACTAGCGGGGGACCGCACAGATACGCAGTATTTT. As protein: CSVEMGLAGDRTDTQYF. V usage is TRBV29-1 and J usage is TRBJ2-3; the match to TRBD2 covers 14 bases. The CDR3 totals 17 residues. Germline CDR1 and CDR2: SQVTM and ANQGSEA. V trimming: 2 bases; J trimming: 1 base; junction bases outside the gene matches: 5.

This clonotype was counted a few times. The rearrangement uses TRBV20-1 and TRBJ2-5; a weak D match, TRBD2 (5 bases). V lost 3 bases, J lost 5 bases, and 13 bases lay in between. The CDR3 contains 13 residues. Per the germline V gene, CDR1 is DFQATT and CDR2 is SNEGSKA (reference sequence). CDR3 loop: CSARAYRRETQYF. The CDR3 nucleotides read TGCAGTGCTAGGGCATATAGGAGGGAGACCCAGTACTTC.

The table lists this clonotype with many counts. The chain joins TRBV6-4 to TRBJ2-1; the D gene is possibly TRBD1 (5 bases). With 6 bases removed from V and 6 bases from J, the gap between germline ends came to 18 bases. CDR3 length: 15 amino acids. Germline V gives CDR1 MRHNA, CDR2 SNTAGT. DNA of the CDR3: TGTGCCAGCAGCGAACAGGCGCACCTGGGCAATGAGCAGTTCTTC. It specifies CASSEQAHLGNEQFF.

This clonotype was picked up many times. V gene TRBV7-2 combines with J gene TRBJ2-1; D might be TRBD1 (6 bases). Trimming shortened V by 1 base and J by 6 bases, and 16 bases separated the two germline ends. The V gene's germline CDR1 is SGHTA and CDR2 FQGNSA. The CDR3 has 16 residues. The CDR3 reads CASSLEGVSLLNEQFF. The CDR3 bases are TGTGCCAGCAGCTTAGAGGGGGTGTCTCTTCTCAATGAGCAGTTCTTC.

This clonotype came up many times. The rearrangement links TRBV30 to TRBJ1-5; D is ambiguous. Per the germline V gene, CDR1 is GTSNPN and CDR2 is SVGIG (reference sequence). The CDR3 covers 14 residues. The germline V and J ends were trimmed by 2 bases and 4 bases, with 12 bases remaining between them. The CDR3 DNA reads TGTGCCTGGAGTACGCGGAACTTTAATCAGCCCCAGCATTTT. Translating it yields CAWSTRNFNQPQHF.

The chain uses TRBV3-1 and TRBJ2-1, with a weak D call TRBD1 (6 bases). The CDR3 extends over 14 amino acids. Deletions cut 0 bases from V and 9 bases from J, with 12 bases between. The germline gives CDR1 LGHDT, CDR2 YNNKEL (reference sequence). The CDR3 loop reads CASSQDYGDTEQFF. CDR3 nucleotide sequence: TGTGCCAGCAGCCAAGATTACGGGGACACTGAGCAGTTCTTC.

This clonotype has at least ten counts. CDR3 sequence (DNA): TGCAGCGTTGGAGCCGGGACGATAGACGGGGAGCTGTTTTTT. It yields the protein CSVGAGTIDGELFF. This chain connects TRBV29-1 to TRBJ2-2; D may correspond to TRBD1 or TRBD2 (5 bases each). The CDR3 consists of 14 residues. The V end lost 4 bases, the J end lost 7 bases, and 16 bases lay between the germline ends. Per germline, CDR1 SQVTM and CDR2 ANQGSEA.

This clonotype was seen repeatedly, ten times or more. The rearrangement links TRBV20-1 to TRBJ2-4, with 10 bases fitting TRBD1. V gave up 6 bases and J gave up 5 bases; unmatched junction bases: 7. This CDR3 contains 14 residues. The germline V gene has CDR1 DFQATT and CDR2 SNEGSKA (reference sequence). The CDR3: CSAPGQGKENIQYF. CDR3 bases: TGCAGTGCCCCGGGACAGGGGAAGGAAAACATTCAGTACTTC.

This clonotype showed up many times. The V and J genes are TRBV2 and TRBJ1-1; 8 bases fit TRBD1. Per the germline V gene, CDR1 is SNHLY and CDR2 is FYNNEI. Trimming took 7 bases from V and 11 from J; bases not matched to a gene: 12. CDR3 size: 13 residues. CDR3 amino acids: CASMQDRGQMAFF. As DNA, the CDR3 is TGTGCCAGCATGCAAGACAGGGGTCAGATGGCTTTCTTT.

Comments on this clonotype: Since a much larger clone is just one base distant, this may be a read error. The final CDR3 position lacks the conserved phenylalanine or tryptophan, pointing to a likely read error. The rearrangement joins TRBV20-1 to TRBJ2-3; the D gene is possibly TRBD2 (5 bases). Germline CDR1 reads DFQATT; CDR2 reads SNEGSKA (reference sequence). This CDR3 has 11 amino acids. V lost 6 bases, J lost 10 bases, and 14 bases lay in between. The CDR3 reads CSAERAPSQYL. CDR3 nucleotide sequence: TGCAGTGCGGAGAGGGCCCCATCGCAGTATCTT.

The chain carries TRBV12-3 or TRBV12-4 and TRBJ2-7, with TRBD1 as a possible D gene (6 bases). The CDR3 is 14 amino acids. With 6 bases removed from V and 6 bases from J, the gap between germline ends came to 18 bases. This CDR3 is CASSSDSVGGEQYF. The CDR3 region has the DNA TGTGCCAGCAGCTCCGACAGTGTAGGGGGCGAGCAGTACTTC.

The genes are TRBV7-2 and TRBJ2-3; no firm D call. Trimming took off 4 bases at V and 2 bases at J, with 4 bases between the two ends. The CDR3 sequence is 12 residues long. Germline assignment: CDR1 SGHTA and CDR2 FQGNSA. CDR3 coding DNA: TGTGCCAGCAGCTCTTACACAGATACGCAGTATTTT. This translates into CASSSYTDTQYF.

As regards this clonotype: A much larger clonotype is one base distant, so this may be a read error. The rearrangement joins TRBV15 to TRBJ2-1; a weak D match, TRBD2 (6 bases). This CDR3 has 15 residues. V lost 4 bases, J lost 2 bases, and 12 bases lay in between. The germline CDR1 and CDR2 sequences are LNHNV and YYDKDF (reference sequence). The CDR3 reads CATSILAGPYNEQFF. CDR3 DNA: TGTGCCACCAGCATACTAGCAGGGCCCTACAATGAGCAGTTCTTC.

This clonotype was seen repeatedly, ten times or more. The CDR3 carries no conserved terminal phenylalanine or tryptophan, so it likely arises from a read error. The chain carries TRBV24-1 and TRBJ2-1, with 8 bases identical to TRBD2. This CDR3 is built from 15 residues. Germline V gives CDR1 KGHDR, CDR2 SFDVKD. Trimming at V came to 10 bases and at J to 7 bases, leaving 14 bases not matched to a gene. CDR3 in amino acids: CATSLATSGSNEQFL. The CDR3 DNA follows: TGTGCCACATCCCTAGCAACTAGCGGTAGTAATGAGCAGTTCCTC.

In its sample, this clonotype was seen once. A clone one base away is much larger, so this may be a read error. The chain carries TRBV12-3 or TRBV12-4 and TRBJ2-2, with D perhaps TRBD1 or TRBD2 (5 bases each). This CDR3 contains 13 residues. Trimming took off 8 bases at V and 6 bases at J, with 13 bases between the two ends. CDR3 in amino acids: CASGGGGPGELFF. Written as DNA, the CDR3 is TGTGCCAGCGGCGGTGGGGGTCCCGGGGAGCTGTTTTTT.

The chain has TRBV6-1 and TRBJ2-2, with D maybe TRBD2 (5 bases). Trimming pared 6 bases from V and 1 base from J, leaving 12 bases between. CDR3 length: 15 amino acids. Germline CDR1 and CDR2: MNHNS and SASEGT. The chain's CDR3 is CASSAGVGNTGELFF. The CDR3 nucleotides are TGTGCCAGCAGCGCCGGGGTCGGGAACACCGGGGAGCTGTTTTTT.

This clonotype has only one observation. With a much larger clone just one base away, this may be a read error. Since no conserved phenylalanine or tryptophan closes the CDR3, a read error is the likely cause. The V gene is TRBV6-1, the J gene TRBJ1-5; weak D call: TRBD1 (6 bases). Germline CDR1 reads MNHNS; CDR2 reads SASEGT. The CDR3 is 16 residues long. V lost 10 bases, J lost 1 base, and 20 bases lay in between. CDR3 sequence reads: CATLRGEASSNQPQHL. The CDR3 coding sequence is TGTGCCACCTTGAGGGGGGAGGCCTCCAGCAATCAGCCCCAGCATCTT.

This clonotype was observed at least ten times. The V call is TRBV6-6, the J call TRBJ2-2, with 7 positions matching TRBD2. V lost 6 bases, J lost 6 bases, and 4 bases stayed unmatched. The CDR3 has 13 residues. Germline V lookup: CDR1 MNHNY, CDR2 SVGAGI (reference sequence). In DNA form, the CDR3 reads TGTGCCAGCAGACGTACTAGCGCCGGGGAGCTGTTTTTT. Encoded protein: CASRRTSAGELFF.

Turning to this clonotype: The CDR3 carries no conserved terminal phenylalanine or tryptophan, so it likely arises from a read error. The chain combines TRBV24-1 with TRBJ2-1; D gene uncertain. In germline, CDR1 is KGHDR, CDR2 SFDVKD. The CDR3 covers 13 residues. V lost 6 bases and J lost 8, with 13 bases in between. CDR3 in amino acids: CATSRAPRHEQFL. CDR3 in DNA: TGTGCCACCAGTCGGGCCCCACGGCATGAGCAGTTCCTC.

The sample holds many counts of this clonotype. This chain uses TRBV20-1 with TRBJ1-1; D unclear. This CDR3 has 13 residues. V lost 0 bases, J lost 4 bases, and 9 bases lay in between. The germline V gene encodes CDR1 DFQATT and CDR2 SNEGSKA (reference sequence). In DNA, the CDR3 is TGCAGTGCTAGAGATCAAGAAAGCACTGAAGCTTTCTTT. Translating gives CSARDQESTEAFF.

Concerning this clonotype: A read error may account for a junction end that differs from germline. Here the CDR3 reads CASSPRASGRDEPYF. In nucleotides, the CDR3 is TGTGCCAGCAGCCCTAGAGCTAGCGGGAGAGACGAGCCGTACTTC. The chain uses TRBV28 and TRBJ2-7; 10 nucleotides line up with TRBD2. Germline V CDR1 and CDR2: MDHEN, SYDVKM. The CDR3 runs 15 residues.

There are a few counts of this clonotype. The conserved closing phenylalanine or tryptophan is absent in this CDR3, likely reflecting a read error. The chain employs TRBV28 and TRBJ2-5, with TRBD2 matching over 7 bases. CDR3 length: 13 residues. V was clipped by 5 bases and J by 0 bases; unmatched bases: 0. Germline V gives CDR1 MDHEN, CDR2 SYDVKM. CDR3 loop: CASSAGDQETQYI. The CDR3 DNA is TGTGCCAGCAGTGCGGGAGACCAAGAGACCCAGTACATC.

This clonotype was seen a handful of times. The V and J genes are TRBV18 and TRBJ2-2; 11 bases line up with TRBD2. This CDR3 comprises 18 residues. Germline CDR1 is KGHSH and CDR2 is LQKENI. V lost 4 bases, J lost 2 bases, and 9 bases stayed unmatched. This CDR3 is CASSRSRLAGPNTGELFF. The CDR3 nucleotides are TGTGCCAGCTCACGATCCCGACTAGCGGGGCCAAACACCGGGGAGCTGTTTTTT. Full variable domain (rest looked up from reference TRBV18 and TRBJ2-2): NAGVMQNPRHLVRRRGQEARLRCSPMKGHSHVYWYRQLPEEGLKFMVYLQKENIIDESGMPKERFSAEFPKEGPSILRIQQVVRGDSAAYFCASSRSRLAGPNTGELFFGEGSRLTVL.

In its sample, this clonotype was seen many times. The chain recombines TRBV14 with TRBJ2-3; D ambiguous. This CDR3 contains 15 residues. V dropped 1 base and J dropped 2 bases, with 10 bases sitting between them. Germline V gene data show CDR1 as SGHDN and CDR2 as FVKESK. The CDR3 region has the DNA TGTGCCAGCAGCCAAGTCGACCCACACACAGATACGCAGTATTTT. It yields the protein CASSQVDPHTDTQYF.